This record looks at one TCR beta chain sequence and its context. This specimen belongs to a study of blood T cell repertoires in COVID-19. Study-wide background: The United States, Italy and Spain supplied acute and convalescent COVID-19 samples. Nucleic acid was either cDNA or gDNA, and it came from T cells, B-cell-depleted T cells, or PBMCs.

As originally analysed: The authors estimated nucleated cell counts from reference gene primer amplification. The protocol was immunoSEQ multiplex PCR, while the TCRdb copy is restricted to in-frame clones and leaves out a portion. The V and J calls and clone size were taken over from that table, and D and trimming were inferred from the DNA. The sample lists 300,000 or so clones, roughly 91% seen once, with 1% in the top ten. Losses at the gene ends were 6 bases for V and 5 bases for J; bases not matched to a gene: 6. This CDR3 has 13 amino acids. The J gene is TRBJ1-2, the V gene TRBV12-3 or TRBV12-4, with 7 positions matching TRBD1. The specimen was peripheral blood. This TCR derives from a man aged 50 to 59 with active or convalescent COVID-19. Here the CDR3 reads CASRLQGVYGYTF. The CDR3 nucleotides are TGTGCCAGCAGACTTCAGGGGGTGTATGGCTACACCTTC.